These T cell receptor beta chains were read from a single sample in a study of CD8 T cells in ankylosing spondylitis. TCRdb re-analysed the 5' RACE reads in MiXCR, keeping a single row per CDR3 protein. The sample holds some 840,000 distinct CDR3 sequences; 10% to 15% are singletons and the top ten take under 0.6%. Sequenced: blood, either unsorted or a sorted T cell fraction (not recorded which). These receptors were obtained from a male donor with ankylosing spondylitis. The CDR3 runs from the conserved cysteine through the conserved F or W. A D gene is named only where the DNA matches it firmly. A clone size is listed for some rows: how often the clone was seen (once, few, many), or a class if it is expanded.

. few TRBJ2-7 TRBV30 CAWSNGGQYF TGTGCCTGGAGTAACGGGGGGCAGTACTTC
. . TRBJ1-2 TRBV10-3 CAIAAGEYGYTF TGTGCCATCGCGGCAGGGGAATATGGCTACACCTTC
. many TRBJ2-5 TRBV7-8 CATRDRQYQETQYF TGTGCCACCCGGGACCGACAGTACCAAGAGACCCAGTACTTC
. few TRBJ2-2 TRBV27 CASKFTNTGELFF TGTGCCAGCAAATTCACCAACACCGGGGAGCTGTTTTTT
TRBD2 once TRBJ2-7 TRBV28 CASRGSGGNFYEQYF TGTGCCAGCAGGGGGTCGGGGGGGAACTTCTACGAGCAGTACTTC
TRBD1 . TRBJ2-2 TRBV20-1 CSAAGTGNTGELFF TGCAGTGCGGCCGGGACAGGAAACACCGGGGAGCTGTTTTTT
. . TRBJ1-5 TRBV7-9 CASSARRNQPQHF TGTGCCAGCAGCGCTCGAAGGAATCAGCCCCAGCATTTT
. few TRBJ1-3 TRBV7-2 CASSLAGQNTIYF TGTGCCAGCAGCTTAGCCGGCCAAAACACCATATATTTT
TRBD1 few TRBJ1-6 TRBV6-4 CASSDQGGDSPLHF TGTGCCAGCAGTGACCAGGGGGGGGATTCACCCCTCCACTTT
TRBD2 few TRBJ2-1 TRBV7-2 CASSLVASGDNEQFF TGTGCCAGCAGCTTAGTCGCGAGCGGGGACAATGAGCAGTTCTTC
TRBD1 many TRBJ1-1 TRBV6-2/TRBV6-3 CASSRGTANTEAFF TGCGCCAGCAGCCGAGGGACAGCCAACACTGAAGCTTTCTTT
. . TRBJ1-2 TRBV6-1 CASSTLLGNYGYTF TGTGCCAGCAGTACCCTTCTGGGGAACTATGGCTACACCTTC
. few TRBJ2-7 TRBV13 CASSLIRNWNEQYF TGTGCCAGCAGCTTAATAAGAAATTGGAACGAGCAGTACTTC
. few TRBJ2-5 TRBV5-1 CASSLRGAGEETQYF TGCGCCAGCAGCTTGAGGGGGGCGGGAGAAGAGACCCAGTACTTC
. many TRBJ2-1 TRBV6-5 CASSYSNPVYNEQFF TGTGCCAGCAGTTACTCGAATCCAGTATACAATGAGCAGTTCTTC
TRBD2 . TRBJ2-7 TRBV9 CASSAVAGGYEQYF TGTGCCAGCAGCGCGGTAGCGGGCGGATACGAGCAGTACTTC
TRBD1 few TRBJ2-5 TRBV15 CATSSYGKGAETQYF TGTGCCACCAGCTCCTACGGGAAGGGGGCAGAGACCCAGTACTTC
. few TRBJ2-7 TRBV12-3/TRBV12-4 CASRQLQGPFSYEQYF TGTGCCAGCAGACAGCTCCAGGGGCCCTTCTCCTACGAGCAGTACTTC
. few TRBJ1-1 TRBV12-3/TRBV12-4 CASSAQGLWVTEAFF TGTGCCAGCAGTGCACAGGGTCTCTGGGTCACTGAAGCTTTCTTT
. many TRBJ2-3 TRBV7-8 CASSLGVSRDTQYF TGTGCCAGCAGCTTAGGGGTTAGCCGAGATACGCAGTATTTT
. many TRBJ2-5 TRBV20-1 CSARAGGNSQETQYF TGCAGTGCTAGAGCCGGTGGAAACTCCCAAGAGACCCAGTACTTC
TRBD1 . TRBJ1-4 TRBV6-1 CASRQQGGKEKLFF TGTGCCAGCAGGCAACAGGGGGGCAAAGAAAAACTGTTTTTT
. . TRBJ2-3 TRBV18 CASSPVRSDTQYF TGTGCCAGCTCACCGGTCAGGTCAGATACGCAGTATTTT
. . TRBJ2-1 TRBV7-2 CASSLDRLQFF TGTGCCAGCAGCCTGGACAGACTACAGTTCTTC
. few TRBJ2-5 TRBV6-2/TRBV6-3 CASSYSTRGLETQYF TGTGCCAGCAGTTACTCGACTCGGGGATTGGAGACCCAGTACTTC
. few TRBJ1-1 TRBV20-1 CSAREGSRFTEAFF TGCAGTGCTAGAGAAGGGAGCAGGTTCACTGAAGCTTTCTTT
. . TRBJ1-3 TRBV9 CASSAGNSGNTIYF TGTGCCAGCAGCGCTGGGAACTCTGGAAACACCATATATTTT
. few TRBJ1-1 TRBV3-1 CASSQVLGRTEAFF TGTGCCAGCAGCCAAGTTCTTGGTCGAACTGAAGCTTTCTTT
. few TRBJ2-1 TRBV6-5 CASSYGDPGDNNEQFF TGTGCCAGCAGTTATGGAGATCCAGGGGACAACAATGAGCAGTTCTTC
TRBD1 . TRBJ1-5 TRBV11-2 CASSLGPGGDQPQHF TGTGCCAGCAGCTTAGGTCCAGGGGGCGATCAGCCCCAGCATTTT
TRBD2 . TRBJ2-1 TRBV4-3 CASSQNVLAGGQGEQFF TGCGCCAGCAGCCAGAATGTTCTAGCGGGGGGGCAAGGTGAGCAGTTCTTC
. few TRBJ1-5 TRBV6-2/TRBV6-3 CASSYGGLWNQPQHF TGTGCCAGCAGTTACGGGGGTTTGTGGAATCAGCCCCAGCATTTT
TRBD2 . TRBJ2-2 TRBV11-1 CASSRGDLHTGELFF TGTGCCAGCAGCCGGGGGGACCTCCACACCGGGGAGCTGTTTTTT
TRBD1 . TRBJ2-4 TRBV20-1 CSARDPGTGMYIQYF TGCAGTGCTAGAGATCCCGGGACAGGGATGTACATTCAGTACTTC
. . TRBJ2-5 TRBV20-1 CSARDGRDPQETQYF TGCAGTGCTAGAGATGGAAGGGATCCTCAAGAGACCCAGTACTTC
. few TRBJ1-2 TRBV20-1 CSAVQGREFYGYTF TGCAGTGCTGTCCAGGGGCGAGAGTTCTATGGCTACACCTTC
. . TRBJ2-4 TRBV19 CASSILQRNIQYF TGTGCCAGTAGTATATTACAGAGAAACATTCAGTACTTC
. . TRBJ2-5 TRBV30 CAWSGGQIQETQYF TGTGCCTGGAGTGGAGGACAGATCCAAGAGACCCAGTACTTC
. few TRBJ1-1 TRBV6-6 CASGRGETEAFF TGTGCCAGCGGGAGGGGAGAAACTGAAGCTTTCTTT
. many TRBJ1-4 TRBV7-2 CASSRHSTNEKLFF TGTGCCAGCAGCCGACACTCAACTAATGAAAAACTGTTTTTT
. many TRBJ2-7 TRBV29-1 CSVAWGYEQYF TGCAGCGTTGCCTGGGGTTACGAGCAGTACTTC
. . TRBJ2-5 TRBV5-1 CASSWGVSGTIQETQYF TGCGCCAGCAGCTGGGGGGTCAGCGGAACTATTCAAGAGACCCAGTACTTC
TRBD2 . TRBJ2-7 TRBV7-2 CASSPRTSGALGEQYF TGTGCCAGCAGCCCACGGACTAGCGGGGCCCTCGGCGAGCAGTACTTC
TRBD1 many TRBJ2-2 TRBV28 CASSSDRGRTGELFF TGTGCCAGCAGTTCGGACAGGGGGCGCACCGGGGAGCTGTTTTTT
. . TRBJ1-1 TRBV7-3 CASSYAGPNTEAFF TGTGCCAGCAGCTATGCGGGCCCGAACACTGAAGCTTTCTTT
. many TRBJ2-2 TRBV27 CASSLTSRYTGELFF TGTGCCAGCAGCCTAACGTCCCGATACACCGGGGAGCTGTTTTTT
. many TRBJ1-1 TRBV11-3 CASSLRGRNTEAFF TGTGCCAGCAGCTTGAGGGGGAGGAACACTGAAGCTTTCTTT
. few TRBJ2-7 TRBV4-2 CASSQGLAVSYEQYF TGCGCCAGCAGCCAAGGGTTAGCGGTATCCTACGAGCAGTACTTC
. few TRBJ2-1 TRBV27 CASSGTLFSVEFF TGTGCCAGCAGTGGGACTCTTTTTTCCGTGGAGTTCTTC
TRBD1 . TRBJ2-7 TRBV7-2 CASSKGQLQLSYEQYF TGTGCCAGCAGCAAGGGACAGCTCCAACTCTCCTACGAGCAGTACTTC
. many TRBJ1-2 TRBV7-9 CASSGPNRGFLYGYTF TGTGCCAGCAGCGGTCCGAACAGAGGGTTTCTCTATGGCTACACCTTC
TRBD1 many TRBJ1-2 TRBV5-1 CASSSGQGDGYTF TGTGCCAGCAGCTCCGGACAGGGGGATGGCTACACCTTC
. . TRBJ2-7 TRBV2 CASINDSPSFSYEQYF TGTGCCAGCATTAACGACAGCCCCAGCTTTTCCTACGAGCAGTACTTC
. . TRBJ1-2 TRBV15 CATTEQANYGYTF TGTGCCACTACAGAACAGGCAAACTATGGCTACACCTTC
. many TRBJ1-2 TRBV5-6 CASSPGPSYGYTF TGTGCCAGCAGCCCCGGACCGAGTTATGGCTACACCTTC
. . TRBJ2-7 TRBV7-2 CASSFGVSYEQYF TGTGCCAGCAGCTTCGGGGTTTCCTACGAGCAGTACTTC
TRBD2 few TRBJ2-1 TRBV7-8 CASSLLREPGQFF TGTGCCAGCAGCTTACTGCGGGAGCCCGGGCAGTTCTTC
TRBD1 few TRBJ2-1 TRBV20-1 CSGTGGLDEQFF TGCAGTGGGACAGGGGGGTTGGATGAGCAGTTCTTC
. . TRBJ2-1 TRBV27 CASSFLGGRHNEQFF TGTGCCAGCAGTTTTTTGGGGGGGCGTCACAATGAGCAGTTCTTC
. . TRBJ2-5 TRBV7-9 CASSRAGPMYF TGTGCCAGCAGCCGAGCTGGACCGATGTACTTC